These 10 T cell receptor beta chains were sequenced from one sample in a study of graft-versus-host responses after intestinal transplantation. Data came from immunoSEQ multiplex PCR; TCRdb stores just in-frame clones and leaves some out. The sample yields some 120,000 clones, approximately 90% seen once. Which antigens these TCRs recognize remains unknown. Sequenced material: unstimulated CD4+ T cells sorted from spleen or lymph node cells, taken before intestinal transplant. These receptors all come from a human donor who received an intestinal transplant.

The rearrangement uses TRBV11-2 and TRBJ2-7; perhaps TRBD1 as D (6 bases). Germline loops: CDR1 SGHAT, CDR2 FQNNGV. The CDR3 is 12 residues long. Trimming shortened V by 9 bases and J by 3 bases, and 12 bases separated the two germline ends. CDR3 region: CASSRTVYEQYF. The CDR3 coding sequence is TGTGCCAGTAGTCGGACAGTCTACGAGCAGTACTTC.

This sequence joins TRBV10-3 and TRBJ2-5; D is possibly TRBD2 (5 bases). Near its end, the DNA agrees better with TRBJ2-7, so the J call may be wrong. The germline V gene encodes CDR1 ENHRY and CDR2 SYGVKD. This CDR3 has 13 residues. CDR3 DNA sequence: TGTGCCATCAGTGAGGGGAGAGGCCACGAGCAGTACTTC. Its translation: CAISEGRGHEQYF.

The V call is TRBV11-2, the J call TRBJ1-2; D perhaps matches TRBD1 (5 bases). V was cut by 1 base and J by 7 bases, with 13 bases left in between. Germline V gives CDR1 SGHAT, CDR2 FQNNGV. This CDR3 spans 14 amino acids. CDR3 in DNA: TGTGCCAGCAGCTTAGGGCAGGGTCTGGGTGGCTACACCTTC. Amino acid sequence: CASSLGQGLGGYTF.

Concerning this clone: The sample has other DNA sequences that encode this CDR3 too. The genes are TRBV7-8 and TRBJ1-2; no firm D call. Germline CDR1 and CDR2: SGHVS and FQNEAQ. The CDR3 length is 13 residues. V was shortened by 1 base and J by 2 bases, with 5 bases between the two germline ends. CDR3 DNA: TGTGCCAGCAGCTTAGAAGGGAACTATGGCTACACCTTC. It specifies CASSLEGNYGYTF.

The J gene is TRBJ1-6, the V gene TRBV9, with 9 nucleotides matching TRBD1. CDR1 is SGDLS and CDR2 is YYNGEE in the germline V gene. The CDR3 consists of 14 residues. V lost 4 bases to trimming and J lost 8 bases; unmatched junction nucleotides: 4. The CDR3 sequence is CASSPRQGDSPLHF. The CDR3 bases are TGTGCCAGCAGCCCGAGACAGGGGGATTCACCCCTCCACTTT.

The rearrangement uses TRBV30 and TRBJ2-2; D uncertain. The germline CDR1 and CDR2 sequences are GTSNPN and SVGIG (reference sequence). V gave up 6 bases and J gave up 3 bases, with 14 bases separating them. CDR3 length equals 14 residues. Here the CDR3 reads CACLTHQDTGELFF. CDR3 coding DNA: TGTGCCTGCCTGACACACCAAGACACCGGGGAGCTGTTTTTT. Filled out from reference TRBV30 and TRBJ2-2, the complete variable domain reads SQTIHQWPATLVQPVGSPLSLECTVEGTSNPNLYWYRQAAGRGLQLLFYSVGIGQISSEVPQNLSASRPQDRQFILSSKKLLLSDSGFYLCACLTHQDTGELFFGEGSRLTVL.

This chain joins TRBV7-2 and TRBJ1-1; D gene unclear. V was pared by 1 base and J by 1 base, with 4 bases between. The CDR3 spans 13 residues. Germline CDR1 is SGHTA and CDR2 is FQGNSA. DNA of the CDR3: TGTGCCAGCAGCTTAGAGGGGAACACTGAAGCTTTCTTT. This sequence encodes CASSLEGNTEAFF.

This clone was seen more than once but under ten times. The genes are TRBV19 and TRBJ1-1; the D is unclear. V lost 1 base and J 2 bases, leaving 8 bases between the germline ends. Germline values: CDR1 LNHDA, CDR2 SQIVND (reference sequence). The CDR3 covers 14 residues. In DNA form, the CDR3 reads TGTGCCAGTAGTATAGCGGGAGGCAACACTGAAGCTTTCTTT. Protein: CASSIAGGNTEAFF.

This chain uses TRBV19 with TRBJ1-5, with 9 bases fitting TRBD1. Germline V gene lookup returns CDR1 LNHDA and CDR2 SQIVND (reference sequence). Unmatched junction bases numbered 8, after V lost 5 bases and J lost 6 bases. The length of the CDR3 is 15 residues. The CDR3 DNA is TGTGCCAGTAGTTGGGACAGGGCCCTCTTTCAGCCCCAGCATTTT. Protein: CASSWDRALFQPQHF.

The chain uses TRBV4-1 and TRBJ1-2; D unresolved. V was pared by 1 base and J by 3 bases, with 9 bases between. The CDR3 is made up of 14 amino acids. CDR1 is MGHRA and CDR2 is YSYEKL in the germline V gene. The CDR3 coding sequence is TGCGCCAGCAGCCAAGCCCGGGCCGACTATGGCTACACCTTC. Its translation is CASSQARADYGYTF.